The clone carrying this T cell receptor beta chain showed up just a few times. Its antigen is unidentified. Constant-region reverse primers amplified full-length variable regions, followed by semi-nested Nested Universal Primer A PCR. In TCRdb, the 5' RACE reads were re-called with MiXCR into one record per CDR3 protein. The sample lists some 5,600 distinct CDR3 sequences; roughly 60% were seen once. Germline loops: CDR1 DFQATT, CDR2 SNEGSKA (reference sequence). The CDR3 is made up of 18 amino acids. V was pared by 5 bases and J by 2 bases, with 25 bases between. Notes on the study in general: Tumor-infiltrating Treg TCR alpha and beta sequences overlapped most with tumor naive CD4+ T cells, then blood naive. Tumor memory CD4+ T cell TCR gene usage was found to cluster with blood and lymph node memory CD4+ cells and with lymph node naive CD4+ cells.

V usage is TRBV20-1 and J usage is TRBJ2-1, with a possible D match to TRBD2 (6 bases). The sample was naive CD4+ T cells sorted from blood. Subset described: naive CD4+ T cells, CD4+CD45RA+CD25-. The TCR originated in a female donor with breast cancer. This CDR3 is CSASGPFLPSETYNEQFF. The DNA for the CDR3 is TGCAGTGCTTCAGGGCCGTTCCTACCTAGCGAGACCTACAATGAGCAGTTCTTC.